Below, one TCR beta chain is given with its context. Antigen specificity is unknown. This sample is drawn from a study of T cells expressing NK-cell markers. Overall study: HCMV seropositivity marked seven of the eight sequenced donors; one was seronegative.

UMIs accompanied the 5'RACE template switching by which TCR beta cDNA was made. TCRdb reprocessed the 5' RACE reads and reports one entry per CDR3 protein, with no DNA. The data show 440,000 or so distinct CDR3 sequences, and the top ten clones hold approximately 7%. General study findings and limits: The CD3+CD56-NKG2C+ fraction of a handful of donors was likewise dominated by these clonotypes. As a fraction of CD8+ T cells, dominant NKG2C+ clonotypes reached about 1.0-8% in roughly 6 donors.

The sequenced sample consisted of blood T cells: a sorted CD56 or NKG2C T cell subset, CD4+ or CD8+ T cells, or bulk PBMC T cells (not recorded which). The origin of this receptor is a woman aged 18-70 years in good health.

CDR3: CASSLEGITGELFF. The chain is built from TRBV11-2 and TRBJ2-2. The germline gives CDR1 SGHAT, CDR2 FQNNGV. The CDR3 contains 14 residues.